These 25 T cell receptor beta chains came from one sample sequenced in a study of T cell repertoires in cytomegalovirus infection. Using its own MiXCR run on the reads, TCRdb lists one record per CDR3 protein. This repertoire shows a few hundred thousand distinct CDR3 sequences, roughly a sixth found once; its top ten account for more than 10%. Source material: PBMCs. These receptors all come from a human donor in good health (CMV status not recorded). Some clones in this sample may be carry-over from other donors' samples.

This clonotype has a handful of counts. V usage is TRBV4-3 and J usage is TRBJ1-3; no firm D call. The CDR3 spans 16 residues. Germline V gene data show CDR1 as LGHNA and CDR2 as YSLEER. Trimming took 0 bases from V and 7 from J, leaving 16 bases between them. CDR3 in DNA: TGCGCCAGCAGCCAAGATAGGAGCCCTCCCACCAACACCATATATTTT. It is translated as CASSQDRSPPTNTIYF.

This clonotype has only one observation. This chain connects TRBV7-9 to TRBJ1-3, with TRBD1 as a possible D gene (5 bases). This CDR3 is 16 amino acids long. Trimming shortened V by 1 base and J by 4 bases, and 14 bases separated the two germline ends. The germline V gene encodes CDR1 SEHNR and CDR2 FQNEAQ (reference sequence). CDR3 region: CASSLVVAGTGNTIYF. CDR3 bases: TGTGCCAGCAGCTTAGTGGTGGCGGGGACCGGAAACACCATATATTTT.

J is TRBJ2-2 and V is TRBV4-2; perhaps TRBD2 as D (7 bases). Trimming removed 0 bases at V and 0 bases at J, with 11 bases between. This CDR3 has 17 residues. In germline, CDR1 is LGHNA, CDR2 YNFKEQ. CDR3 sequence reads: CASSQERGTTNTGELFF. As DNA, the CDR3 is TGTGCCAGCAGCCAAGAAAGGGGGACTACGAACACCGGGGAGCTGTTTTTT.

This rearrangement joins TRBV7-2 to TRBJ2-2; weak D call: TRBD1 (6 bases). This CDR3 contains 16 residues. Germline loops: CDR1 SGHTA, CDR2 FQGNSA. V lost 3 bases, J lost 8 bases, and 19 bases lay in between. CDR3 bases: TGTGCCAGCAGCTTGCCACCGGGACATTCCGCTGGGGAGCTGTTTTTT. As protein: CASSLPPGHSAGELFF.

This rearrangement joins TRBV11-1 to TRBJ2-7; D remains ambiguous. Germline V gene sequence: CDR1 SGHAT, CDR2 FQDESV (reference sequence). Trimming took off 0 bases at V and 6 bases at J, with 9 bases between the two ends. The CDR3 is made up of 13 amino acids. CDR3 loop: CASSLALTSEQYF. The CDR3 bases are TGTGCCAGCAGCTTAGCGCTTACCTCCGAGCAGTACTTC.

The chain links TRBV19 to TRBJ1-1; D possibly corresponds to TRBD1 (6 bases). Trimming took off 6 bases at V and 3 bases at J, with 23 bases between the two ends. The CDR3 length is 17 residues. Per the germline V gene, CDR1 is LNHDA and CDR2 is SQIVND (reference sequence). As DNA, the CDR3 is TGTGCCAGTAGATCAAGGGGGATACAGGGTTACGACACTGAAGCTTTCTTT. This codes for CASRSRGIQGYDTEAFF.

This clonotype was detected many times. The genes are TRBV7-8 and TRBJ1-2, with D perhaps TRBD1 (6 bases). Trimming took 5 bases from V and 6 from J, leaving 19 bases between them. Germline loops: CDR1 SGHVS, CDR2 FQNEAQ. The CDR3 has 15 residues. In DNA form, the CDR3 reads TGTGCCAGCAGCGCAAGGGAGGGGGTCTCCCATGGCTACACCTTC. It specifies CASSAREGVSHGYTF.

This chain links TRBV15 with TRBJ1-1; the D is unclear. V was trimmed by 5 bases and J by 3 bases, leaving 19 bases between them. This CDR3 is 16 amino acids long. Looked up from germline, CDR1 is LNHNV and CDR2 is YYDKDF (reference sequence). In DNA form, the CDR3 reads TGTGCCACCAGCGGAGGCCCCCGCGGGTCAGACACTGAAGCTTTCTTT. It encodes CATSGGPRGSDTEAFF.

The V and J genes are TRBV6-2 or TRBV6-3 and TRBJ1-5; possibly TRBD1 for D (6 bases). The germline CDR1 and CDR2 sequences are MNHEY and SVGEGT. The CDR3 contains 17 residues. The ends were cut back, 1 base at V and 0 bases at J, with 13 bases in the middle. CDR3 sequence (DNA): TGTGCCAGCAGTTACTTCGGGGCAGGGGATAGCAATCAGCCCCAGCATTTT. It codes for CASSYFGAGDSNQPQHF.

This clonotype was detected only a few times. The J gene is TRBJ2-1, the V gene TRBV7-9, with 7 bases identical to TRBD1. Germline lookup yields CDR1 SEHNR and CDR2 FQNEAQ (reference sequence). This CDR3 comprises 15 residues. Unmatched junction bases numbered 4, after V lost 5 bases and J lost 0 bases. CDR3 nucleotides: TGTGCCAGCAGCCGTACAGGGGTCTCCTACAATGAGCAGTTCTTC. As protein: CASSRTGVSYNEQFF.

This clonotype was observed many times. V is TRBV7-9 and J is TRBJ2-7; no firm D call. The germline V gene has CDR1 SEHNR and CDR2 FQNEAQ (reference sequence). The CDR3 is made up of 13 amino acids. V lost 2 bases to trimming and J lost 4 bases, with 9 bases between them. CDR3 in amino acids: CASSLYGFYEQYF. The DNA of the CDR3 is TGTGCCAGCAGCTTATATGGGTTTTACGAGCAGTACTTC.

This clonotype has only a few counts. This CDR3 reads CASQDRVRDTQYF. The CDR3 bases are TGTGCCAGCCAGGACAGAGTACGAGATACGCAGTATTTT. The chain links TRBV24-1 to TRBJ2-3, with D possibly being TRBD1 (6 bases). CDR1 KGHDR and CDR2 SFDVKD come from the germline V gene. Trimming left V 11 bases short and J 5 bases short, with 16 bases between. This CDR3 is built from 13 residues.

This clonotype occurred a few times. This chain connects TRBV4-1 to TRBJ1-2, with a tentative D call TRBD1 (6 bases). The length of the CDR3 is 15 residues. V was trimmed by 1 base and J by 4 bases, leaving 13 bases between them. The germline gives CDR1 MGHRA, CDR2 YSYEKL. The CDR3 DNA is TGCGCCAGCAGCCAAGTGGAGGACAGCGCCTATGGCTACACCTTC. It translates to CASSQVEDSAYGYTF.

V gene TRBV7-9 combines with J gene TRBJ2-2; D gene ambiguous. With 5 bases removed from V and 3 bases from J, the gap between germline ends came to 10 bases. The CDR3 is 14 amino acids. Per the germline V gene, CDR1 is SEHNR and CDR2 is FQNEAQ (reference sequence). The DNA for the CDR3 is TGTGCCAGCAGCCTCTCTACACACACCGGGGAGCTGTTTTTT. Translating it yields CASSLSTHTGELFF.

This clonotype was found many times. The rearrangement links TRBV7-3 to TRBJ2-2; D is unresolved. V was trimmed by 8 bases and J by 6 bases, leaving 10 bases between them. This CDR3 comprises 12 residues. The V gene's germline CDR1 is SGHTA and CDR2 FQGTGA. CDR3 bases: TGTGCCAGCGGGTATAACTCCGGGGAGCTGTTTTTT. Translated: CASGYNSGELFF.

This clonotype was detected only once. J is TRBJ1-2 and V is TRBV28; TRBD1 might be the D (5 bases). Germline values: CDR1 MDHEN, CDR2 SYDVKM. The CDR3 has 16 residues. Trimming took 4 bases from V and 2 from J, leaving 17 bases between them. For the CDR3, the DNA is TGTGCCAGCAGTTCTGTCGGGGCAGGACTAAACTATGGCTACACCTTC. Protein sequence: CASSSVGAGLNYGYTF.

The chain carries TRBV20-1 and TRBJ1-5; D unresolved. V lost 0 bases and J lost 3, with 9 bases in between. Germline CDR1 reads DFQATT; CDR2 reads SNEGSKA (reference sequence). The CDR3 extends over 14 amino acids. CDR3 sequence reads: CSAREPGDNQPQHF. CDR3 sequence (DNA): TGCAGTGCTAGAGAGCCAGGAGACAATCAGCCCCAGCATTTT.

The V call is TRBV4-2, the J call TRBJ1-6, with D possibly TRBD1 on 5 matching bases. Germline CDR1 reads LGHNA; CDR2 reads YNFKEQ. V gave up 2 bases and J gave up 7 bases, with 18 bases separating them. The CDR3 contains 17 residues. This CDR3 is CASSQRSTGESNSPLHF. The DNA of the CDR3 is TGTGCCAGCAGCCAAAGATCAACAGGAGAATCGAATTCACCCCTCCACTTT.

The table lists this clonotype with many counts. The chain recombines TRBV12-3 or TRBV12-4 with TRBJ1-1, with D unresolved. V lost 10 bases to trimming and J lost 4 bases, with 13 bases between them. The CDR3 spans 12 residues. This CDR3 is CATVRGFTEAFF. The CDR3 nucleotides read TGTGCCACCGTCCGGGGTTTCACTGAAGCTTTCTTT.

The rearrangement uses TRBV12-3 or TRBV12-4 and TRBJ1-3, with a possible D match to TRBD1 (5 bases). CDR3 size: 14 residues. Trimming took off 5 bases at V and 0 bases at J, with 8 bases between the two ends. The CDR3 here is CASSIQVSGNTIYF. Here the CDR3 DNA reads TGTGCCAGCAGTATACAGGTCTCTGGAAACACCATATATTTT.

This clonotype appeared many times. The chain links TRBV6-5 to TRBJ2-1; the match to TRBD2 covers 8 bases. Germline CDR1 and CDR2: MNHEY and SVGAGI. The V and J ends lost 0 bases and 0 bases, in that order; junction bases with no gene match: 4. The CDR3 has 17 amino acids. For the CDR3, the DNA is TGTGCCAGCAGTTACTCGGCAGCGGGGGCCTCCTACAATGAGCAGTTCTTC. It codes for CASSYSAAGASYNEQFF.

This clonotype occurred many times. The chain carries TRBV4-3 and TRBJ2-3, with TRBD1 identical over 11 bases. The CDR3 length is 19 residues. V shed 0 bases, J shed 0 bases, and the junction held 8 bases outside the gene matches. CDR1 is LGHNA, CDR2 YSLEER, per germline. As DNA, the CDR3 is TGCGCCAGCAGCCAAGATAGGACAGGGGGCTCGATAAGCACAGATACGCAGTATTTT. The encoded protein is CASSQDRTGGSISTDTQYF.

The sample holds many counts of this clonotype. This sequence joins TRBV28 and TRBJ1-1; 7 bases align to TRBD1. Germline V gene sequence: CDR1 MDHEN, CDR2 SYDVKM. Trimming removed 6 bases from V and 0 bases from J; junction bases left unmatched: 22. This CDR3 has 20 residues. The CDR3: CASRVGLGQGGPIMNTEAFF. CDR3 DNA: TGTGCCAGCAGAGTGGGATTGGGCCAGGGGGGTCCGATTATGAACACTGAAGCTTTCTTT. Combining the CDR3 with reference TRBV28 and TRBJ1-1 gives the whole variable domain DVKVTQSSRYLVKRTGEKVFLECVQDMDHENMFWYRQDPGLGLRLIYFSYDVKMKEKGDIPEGYSVSREKKERFSLILESASTNQTSMYLCASRVGLGQGGPIMNTEAFFGQGTRLTVV.

There are a few counts of this clonotype. The chain couples TRBV28 to TRBJ2-1; D may be TRBD1 (5 bases). The germline CDR1 and CDR2 sequences are MDHEN and SYDVKM. The germline V and J ends were trimmed by 4 bases and 3 bases, with 10 bases remaining between them. The CDR3 loop spans 14 amino acids. In nucleotides, the CDR3 is TGTGCCAGCAGTTCCCCAGGGCACTACAATGAGCAGTTCTTC. Translating it yields CASSSPGHYNEQFF.

This clonotype was picked up many times. The gene calls are TRBV7-8 and TRBJ2-3; possible D gene TRBD2, 7 bases. Germline CDR1 reads SGHVS; CDR2 reads FQNEAQ. This CDR3 is built from 14 residues. The germline V and J ends were trimmed by 10 bases and 1 base, with 15 bases remaining between them. The CDR3 region is CATRGGTRTDTQYF. CDR3 bases: TGTGCCACTAGGGGGGGGACGCGCACAGATACGCAGTATTTT.